A single sample gave rise to the 27 T cell receptor beta chains below, sequenced in a study of shared clonotypes between healthy human individuals. The assay was immunoSEQ multiplex PCR, and TCRdb's table has in-frame clones only and misses some. The sample consists of 2.3 million or so clones, 80% to 95% of them appearing once. The specimen was naive CD4+ T cells from PBMCs. Regarding subset: CD45RA+ positively selected. All receptors derive from a man between 18 and 35 years old in good health. Some clones in this sample may be carry-over from other donors' samples.

The genes are TRBV4-1 and TRBJ2-1, with 11 bases identical to TRBD2. Germline V gene data show CDR1 as MGHRA and CDR2 as YSYEKL. The CDR3 sequence is 17 residues long. Trimming took 4 bases from V and 3 from J; bases not matched to a gene: 8. CDR3 amino acids: CASSPASGRSDYNEQFF. The CDR3 region has the DNA TGCGCCAGCAGCCCAGCTAGCGGGAGGTCGGACTACAATGAGCAGTTCTTC.

The V gene is TRBV9, the J gene TRBJ1-1; D gene ambiguous. This CDR3 contains 14 residues. The V end was cut by 4 bases, the J end by 1 base, with 11 bases between. The germline CDR1 and CDR2 sequences are SGDLS and YYNGEE. The DNA of the CDR3 is TGTGCCAGCAGCCCCGTGGGAGGGAACACTGAAGCTTTCTTT. Encoded protein: CASSPVGGNTEAFF.

This clone was counted once. V and J are TRBV6-4 and TRBJ2-5; 7 bases match TRBD1. Per the germline V gene, CDR1 is MRHNA and CDR2 is SNTAGT. Trimming at V came to 2 bases and at J to 3 bases, leaving 6 bases not matched to a gene. This CDR3 region has 15 residues. CDR3 sequence: CASSDRGRWEETQYF. The CDR3 coding sequence is TGTGCCAGCAGTGACAGGGGGCGCTGGGAAGAGACCCAGTACTTC.

The chain employs TRBV7-2 and TRBJ2-5; D is unresolved. Germline CDR1 reads SGHTA; CDR2 reads FQGNSA. V was cut by 1 base and J by 5 bases, with 11 bases left in between. There are 14 residues in the CDR3. The CDR3 loop reads CASSLGYGGETQYF. DNA of the CDR3: TGTGCCAGCAGCTTAGGGTACGGCGGCGAGACCCAGTACTTC.

The rearrangement links TRBV15 to TRBJ2-7; 8 nucleotides agree with TRBD1. Germline values: CDR1 LNHNV, CDR2 YYDKDF (reference sequence). The CDR3 consists of 14 residues. The trim removed 0 bases at V and 5 bases at J, leaving 3 bases unmatched. In DNA, the CDR3 is TGTGCCACCAGCAGAGATCACAGGGGGAACGAGCAGTACTTC. It is translated as CATSRDHRGNEQYF.

V gene TRBV5-1 combines with J gene TRBJ1-1; 8 bases line up with TRBD1. Unmatched junction bases numbered 9, after V lost 5 bases and J lost 6 bases. Germline lookup yields CDR1 SGHRS and CDR2 YFSETQ. The CDR3 is 14 residues long. Written as DNA, the CDR3 is TGCGCCAGCAGACCACTTACAGGGGGAGCTGAAGCTTTCTTT. Its protein is CASRPLTGGAEAFF.

The chain has TRBV4-1 and TRBJ2-7; TRBD2 aligns across 9 bases. Germline-derived CDR1 and CDR2 are MGHRA and YSYEKL. Losses at the gene ends were 3 bases for V and 0 bases for J; bases not matched to a gene: 6. The CDR3 has 16 residues. The DNA for the CDR3 is TGCGCCAGCAGCCACGCTAGCGGGACCGGCTCCTACGAGCAGTACTTC. It specifies CASSHASGTGSYEQYF.

This chain links TRBV5-6 with TRBJ1-5, with 8 bases that match TRBD1. The CDR3 has 17 residues. V shed 2 bases and J 0 bases; nucleotides not matched to a gene: 7. CDR1 and CDR2 (germline): SGHDT, YYEEEE. CDR3 loop: CASSFRTGKNSNQPQHF. The CDR3 bases are TGTGCCAGCAGCTTTCGGACAGGGAAAAATAGCAATCAGCCCCAGCATTTT.

The V call is TRBV5-1, the J call TRBJ1-1; 8 nucleotides match TRBD1. Germline loops: CDR1 SGHRS, CDR2 YFSETQ. The CDR3 is 16 residues long. V was clipped by 3 bases and J by 4 bases; unmatched bases: 11. CDR3 sequence (DNA): TGCGCCAGCAGCTCGGACCCGACAGGGGAAGGCACTGAAGCTTTCTTT. Its protein product is CASSSDPTGEGTEAFF.

V gene TRBV4-2 combines with J gene TRBJ1-2; no clear D gene. CDR1 is LGHNA, CDR2 YNFKEQ, per germline. The CDR3 is made up of 14 amino acids. V was shortened by 0 bases and J by 4 bases, with 9 bases between the two germline ends. CDR3 residues: CASSQEGMGYGYTF. The DNA for the CDR3 is TGTGCCAGCAGCCAAGAGGGTATGGGCTATGGCTACACCTTC.

CDR3 sequence reads: CASSFRAVSEKLFF. As DNA, the CDR3 is TGTGCCAGCAGTTTTAGAGCCGTGAGTGAAAAACTGTTTTTT. V gene TRBV27 combines with J gene TRBJ1-4; D call uncertain. Trimming removed 3 bases from V and 7 bases from J, with 12 bases in between. This CDR3 has 14 amino acids. Germline CDR1 MNHEY, CDR2 SMNVEV (reference sequence).

This clone was counted between two and nine times. This specimen includes other DNA sequences encoding the same CDR3. The chain employs TRBV28 and TRBJ1-5; D not resolved. V was shortened by 5 bases and J by 4 bases, with 0 bases between the two germline ends. CDR1 MDHEN and CDR2 SYDVKM come from the germline V gene. The length of the CDR3 is 10 residues. The CDR3 spells CASSNQPQHF. The CDR3 nucleotides are TGTGCCAGCAGTAATCAGCCCCAGCATTTT.

The chain is built from TRBV7-9 and TRBJ2-1; D uncertain. The V gene lost 4 bases and the J gene lost 6 bases, with 4 bases spanning the gap. CDR3 length: 11 residues. The germline V gene has CDR1 SEHNR and CDR2 FQNEAQ (reference sequence). The CDR3 spells CASSSRNEQFF. The CDR3 bases are TGTGCCAGCAGCTCCCGCAATGAGCAGTTCTTC.

The gene calls are TRBV15 and TRBJ2-7, with a possible D match to TRBD2 (6 bases). This CDR3 has 14 amino acids. V was shortened by 9 bases and J by 1 base, with 16 bases between the two germline ends. In germline, CDR1 is LNHNV, CDR2 YYDKDF (reference sequence). The CDR3 region is CATQERGLSYEQYF. Written as DNA, the CDR3 is TGTGCCACGCAAGAGAGGGGACTTTCCTACGAGCAGTACTTC.

The chain employs TRBV19 and TRBJ2-6; a possible D gene is TRBD1 (5 bases). CDR3 size: 20 residues. The V end lost 2 bases, the J end lost 0 bases, and 20 bases lay between the germline ends. The germline CDR1 and CDR2 sequences are LNHDA and SQIVND (reference sequence). In DNA form, the CDR3 reads TGTGCCAGTAGTATAAGGGGAATACAACCTCCCGGCTCTGGGGCCAACGTCCTGACTTTC. Its translation: CASSIRGIQPPGSGANVLTF.

The chain links TRBV15 to TRBJ2-1; D is ambiguous. Germline V gene data show CDR1 as LNHNV and CDR2 as YYDKDF (reference sequence). Trimming left V 1 base short and J 4 bases short, with 5 bases between. The CDR3 sequence is 13 residues long. In DNA form, the CDR3 reads TGTGCCACCAGCAGAGGGTGGTACAATGAGCAGTTCTTC. Protein: CATSRGWYNEQFF. Drawing the rest from reference TRBV15 and TRBJ2-1, the complete variable domain is DAMVIQNPRYQVTQFGKPVTLSCSQTLNHNVMYWYQQKSSQAPKLLFHYYDKDFNNEADTPDNFQSRRPNTSFCFLDIRSPGLGDTAMYLCATSRGWYNEQFFGPGTRLTVL.

As for this clone: Other nucleotide sequences from this sample produce the same CDR3. The V gene is TRBV28, the J gene TRBJ1-2; D is unresolved. The germline V gene encodes CDR1 MDHEN and CDR2 SYDVKM. CDR3 size: 13 residues. The V end lost 2 bases, the J end lost 4 bases, and 8 bases lay between the germline ends. CDR3 sequence (DNA): TGTGCCAGCAGTTTACGGGCCTTCTATGGCTACACCTTC. Protein product: CASSLRAFYGYTF.

CDR3 loop: CASSLVPGQAGMNTEAFF. CDR3 nucleotides: TGCGCCAGCAGCTTGGTTCCGGGACAGGCGGGTATGAACACTGAAGCTTTCTTT. The chain links TRBV5-1 to TRBJ1-1; 8 bases line up with TRBD1. This CDR3 is 18 amino acids long. J lost 0 bases, V lost 0 bases, and 10 bases had no gene match. In germline, CDR1 is SGHRS, CDR2 YFSETQ.

V gene TRBV5-1 combines with J gene TRBJ2-7, with D possibly TRBD1 on 6 matching bases. Deletions cut 0 bases from V and 2 bases from J, with 12 bases between. Per the germline V gene, CDR1 is SGHRS and CDR2 is YFSETQ. This CDR3 spans 15 amino acids. This chain's CDR3 is CASSLAGGGAYEQYF. DNA for the CDR3: TGCGCCAGCAGCTTGGCCGGTGGGGGCGCCTACGAGCAGTACTTC.

The DNA for the CDR3 is TGCGCCAGCAGCCCCCAAGACAGGGCAAGCGATGAGCAGTTCTTC. Its translation: CASSPQDRASDEQFF. V gene TRBV5-1 combines with J gene TRBJ2-1; 7 nucleotides match TRBD1. Trimming at V came to 4 bases and at J to 8 bases, leaving 12 bases not matched to a gene. CDR1 and CDR2 from the germline V gene are SGHRS and YFSETQ. The CDR3 runs to 15 residues. Combining the CDR3 with reference TRBV5-1 and TRBJ2-1 gives the whole variable domain KAGVTQTPRYLIKTRGQQVTLSCSPISGHRSVSWYQQTPGQGLQFLFEYFSETQRNKGNFPGRFSGRQFSNSRSEMNVSTLELGDSALYLCASSPQDRASDEQFFGPGTRLTVL.

The chain employs TRBV28 and TRBJ2-3; 9 nucleotides match TRBD1. The CDR3 is made up of 15 amino acids. The ends lost 8 bases at V and 1 base at J; junction bases unmatched: 7. Per the germline V gene, CDR1 is MDHEN and CDR2 is SYDVKM. The CDR3 coding sequence is TGTGCCAGCCCTCCACACAGGGGGCGCACAGATACGCAGTATTTT. Its translation is CASPPHRGRTDTQYF.

Turning to this clone: Other DNA sequences in the same sample also yield this CDR3. J is TRBJ2-6 and V is TRBV5-1; D gene ambiguous. V lost 5 bases and J 1 base, leaving 10 bases between the germline ends. In germline, CDR1 is SGHRS, CDR2 YFSETQ. The CDR3 spans 15 residues. In DNA, the CDR3 is TGCGCCAGCAGTCCTCCCTCATCTGGGGCCAACGTCCTGACTTTC. Translated, it gives CASSPPSSGANVLTF.

This chain connects TRBV5-1 to TRBJ2-7; D is unclear. V shed 4 bases and J shed 7 bases, with 15 bases lying between them. The germline CDR1 and CDR2 sequences are SGHRS and YFSETQ. There are 13 residues in the CDR3. This CDR3 is CASSPHGAGEQYF. The CDR3 nucleotides are TGCGCCAGCAGCCCTCACGGCGCTGGGGAGCAGTACTTC.

V gene TRBV29-1 combines with J gene TRBJ1-3; D not resolved. The CDR3 has 14 amino acids. Germline CDR1 SQVTM, CDR2 ANQGSEA. V was cut by 6 bases and J by 2 bases, with 14 bases left in between. The CDR3 protein is CSVAPLSPGNTIYF. The CDR3 DNA sequence: TGCAGCGTCGCGCCTCTAAGTCCTGGAAACACCATATATTTT.

This clone was recorded once. The gene calls are TRBV4-1 and TRBJ1-5; D unresolved. Per germline, CDR1 MGHRA and CDR2 YSYEKL. The CDR3 contains 15 residues. Trimming stripped 0 bases from V and 7 bases from J, with 13 bases between. CDR3 in DNA: TGCGCCAGCAGCCAAGATGGGCGGCTCAACCAGCCCCAGCATTTT. This encodes CASSQDGRLNQPQHF.

The J gene is TRBJ2-1, the V gene TRBV27; possibly TRBD1 for D (5 bases). CDR3 length: 11 residues. The V gene lost 5 bases and the J gene lost 9 bases, with 8 bases spanning the gap. Germline loops: CDR1 MNHEY, CDR2 SMNVEV (reference sequence). The CDR3 DNA reads as TGTGCCAGCAGTCAGGGATCTGAGCAGTTCTTC. Its protein is CASSQGSEQFF.

Comment on this clone: The sample carries other DNA sequences with the same CDR3. The chain couples TRBV19 to TRBJ2-1, with D uncertain. CDR1 is LNHDA and CDR2 is SQIVND in the germline V gene (reference sequence). The ends were cut back, 3 bases at V and 3 bases at J, with 6 bases in the middle. The CDR3 runs to 13 residues. The CDR3 protein is CASSIGGYNEQFF. CDR3 DNA: TGTGCCAGTAGTATTGGCGGCTACAATGAGCAGTTCTTC.